Following are 18 T cell receptor beta chains from one sample sequenced in a study of cytomegalovirus exposure and HLA in healthy donors. The PCR employed 60 Vbeta primers together with 13 Jbeta primers. Repertoires were generated with immunoSEQ multiplex PCR, while TCRdb's copy carries only in-frame clones and drops some. The repertoire holds about 120,000 clones, with roughly a tenth as singletons. Sequencing used PBMCs. The receptor source for this set is a woman aged 18-29 years in good health and CMV-seropositive.

The CDR3, as DNA: TGTGCCTGGAGTGTGGGGCGCGAGCAGTACTTC. Its translation: CAWSVGREQYF. This chain links TRBV30 with TRBJ2-5; TRBD1 might be the D (5 bases). The assigned J gene may be wrong: the sequence end matches TRBJ2-7 better. Germline V gives CDR1 GTSNPN, CDR2 SVGIG (reference sequence). The CDR3 extends over 11 amino acids.

This clone was seen more than once but under ten times. The chain carries TRBV27 and TRBJ2-7, with TRBD1 as a possible D gene (5 bases). The ends were cut back, 4 bases at V and 5 bases at J, with 12 bases in the middle. Germline CDR1 and CDR2: MNHEY and SMNVEV (reference sequence). CDR3 length: 13 residues. CDR3 sequence reads: CASSSSGFHEQYF. The DNA for the CDR3 is TGTGCCAGCAGTTCCTCAGGGTTCCACGAGCAGTACTTC.

The gene calls are TRBV19 and TRBJ1-1; TRBD1 matches 10 bases. CDR1 LNHDA and CDR2 SQIVND come from the germline V gene (reference sequence). V dropped 6 bases and J dropped 4; count of bases not matched to a gene: 11. The CDR3 covers 16 residues. CDR3 amino acids: CASSARDRGFSTEAFF. DNA of the CDR3: TGTGCCAGTAGCGCCCGGGACAGGGGTTTTTCCACTGAAGCTTTCTTT.

This chain connects TRBV27 to TRBJ1-2; possibly TRBD1 for D (6 bases). Looked up from germline, CDR1 is MNHEY and CDR2 is SMNVEV (reference sequence). Trimming took off 6 bases at V and 5 bases at J, with 13 bases between the two ends. The CDR3 is made up of 13 amino acids. The CDR3 loop reads CASRGTRPYGYTF. The CDR3 DNA sequence: TGTGCCAGCAGAGGGACACGTCCTTATGGCTACACCTTC.

The rearrangement links TRBV27 to TRBJ1-5; tentatively, D is TRBD1 (5 bases). Trimming took 4 bases from V and 5 from J, leaving 12 bases between them. The CDR3 spans 14 residues. Germline V gene sequence: CDR1 MNHEY, CDR2 SMNVEV (reference sequence). The CDR3 sequence is CASSYDAGYQPQHF. Written as DNA, the CDR3 is TGTGCCAGCAGTTACGATGCAGGGTATCAGCCCCAGCATTTT.

This rearrangement joins TRBV25-1 to TRBJ2-3, with TRBD2 matching over 11 bases. V lost 0 bases to trimming and J lost 2 bases; unmatched junction nucleotides: 7. The CDR3 has 18 residues. Per germline, CDR1 MGHDK and CDR2 SYGVNS. CDR3 sequence (DNA): TGTGCCAGCAGTGAATACTACCCACTAGCGGGGGACACAGATACGCAGTATTTT. As protein: CASSEYYPLAGDTDTQYF.

The J gene is TRBJ2-3, the V gene TRBV9; D possibly corresponds to TRBD2 (6 bases). V was clipped by 10 bases and J by 1 base, with 13 bases between them. CDR3 length: 13 residues. Germline V lookup: CDR1 SGDLS, CDR2 YYNGEE. Written as DNA, the CDR3 is TGTGCCTCATCGGACTACCGCACAGATACGCAGTATTTT. Protein: CASSDYRTDTQYF.

This clone was recorded a few times. The chain uses TRBV11-2 and TRBJ2-1; no firm D call. CDR1 and CDR2 (germline): SGHAT, FQNNGV. Trimming removed 5 bases at V and 9 bases at J, with 14 bases between. The CDR3 loop spans 13 amino acids. The CDR3 bases are TGTGCCAGCAGCCTAAGTACGTTTGGTGAGCAGTTCTTC. Its protein product is CASSLSTFGEQFF.

This clone was counted between two and nine times. The V gene is TRBV6-5, the J gene TRBJ2-1; D gene uncertain. The CDR3 sequence is 16 residues long. V lost 0 bases to trimming and J lost 0 bases, with 9 bases between them. CDR1 and CDR2 from the germline V gene are MNHEY and SVGAGI. CDR3 sequence reads: CASSYSWASSYNEQFF. CDR3 coding DNA: TGTGCCAGCAGTTACTCGTGGGCAAGCTCCTACAATGAGCAGTTCTTC.

This clone was found a few times. This chain joins TRBV5-1 and TRBJ2-2, with 11 bases aligning to TRBD2. The CDR3 loop spans 15 amino acids. Germline CDR1 SGHRS, CDR2 YFSETQ. The V and J ends lost 4 bases and 6 bases, in that order; junction bases with no gene match: 5. This chain's CDR3 is CASSPTSGSPGELFF. In nucleotides, the CDR3 is TGCGCCAGCAGCCCTACTAGCGGGAGTCCCGGGGAGCTGTTTTTT.

This clone has more than one count but fewer than ten. This sequence joins TRBV25-1 and TRBJ2-1; weak D call: TRBD2 (5 bases). Germline-derived CDR1 and CDR2 are MGHDK and SYGVNS. Trimming removed 4 bases at V and 13 bases at J, with 17 bases between. The CDR3 runs 13 residues. The CDR3 DNA sequence: TGTGCCAGCAGTGTTGGATCGGGGAGAAGACAGTTCTTC. Its translation: CASSVGSGRRQFF.

The V and J genes are TRBV19 and TRBJ1-2; the D is unclear. Looked up from germline, CDR1 is LNHDA and CDR2 is SQIVND (reference sequence). V lost 7 bases, J lost 4 bases, and 16 bases lay in between. This CDR3 contains 14 residues. The CDR3 here is CASMRAAALYGYTF. The DNA for the CDR3 is TGTGCCAGTATGCGGGCCGCCGCCCTCTATGGCTACACCTTC.

This clone was seen many times. The V and J genes are TRBV6-1 and TRBJ2-4; the match to TRBD2 covers 8 bases. Germline V lookup: CDR1 MNHNS, CDR2 SASEGT. The CDR3 runs to 12 residues. V was clipped by 8 bases and J by 7 bases; unmatched bases: 4. The CDR3: CASGSSGNIQYF. CDR3 nucleotide sequence: TGTGCCAGCGGATCTAGCGGGAACATTCAGTACTTC.

This clone was observed a few times. The CDR3 nucleotides are TGTGCCAGCAGTAGCGGCGGGGAGCAGTTCTTC. Translated: CASSSGGEQFF. The rearrangement joins TRBV2 to TRBJ2-1, with a weak D call TRBD2 (5 bases). The CDR3 is 11 residues long. CDR1 and CDR2 from the germline V gene are SNHLY and FYNNEI. Trimming stripped 5 bases from V and 10 bases from J, with 9 bases between. Complete variable domain (other parts from reference TRBV2 and TRBJ2-1): EPEVTQTPSHQVTQMGQEVILRCVPISNHLYFYWYRQILGQKVEFLVSFYNNEISEKSEIFDDQFSVERPDGSNFTLKIRSTKLEDSAMYFCASSSGGEQFFGPGTRLTVL.

The J gene is TRBJ2-7, the V gene TRBV27, with 13 bases aligning to TRBD2. This CDR3 region has 14 residues. CDR1 MNHEY and CDR2 SMNVEV come from the germline V gene (reference sequence). The V and J ends lost 2 bases and 6 bases, in that order; junction bases with no gene match: 1. The CDR3 loop is CASSLGTSGTEQYF. CDR3 DNA sequence: TGTGCCAGCAGTTTAGGGACTAGCGGGACCGAGCAGTACTTC.

This clone has more than one count but fewer than ten. The chain is built from TRBV4-1 and TRBJ1-3, with 7 bases identical to TRBD1. V was pared by 4 bases and J by 3 bases, with 6 bases of the junction left unmatched. CDR1 and CDR2 from the germline V gene are MGHRA and YSYEKL. CDR3 length equals 15 residues. The CDR3 protein is CASSRTGEIGNTIYF. In nucleotides, the CDR3 is TGCGCCAGCAGCCGTACAGGGGAGATTGGAAACACCATATATTTT.

The chain has TRBV9 and TRBJ2-1; 9 bases match TRBD1. Per the germline V gene, CDR1 is SGDLS and CDR2 is YYNGEE. V trimming: 3 bases; J trimming: 4 bases; junction bases outside the gene matches: 8. CDR3 length: 16 amino acids. The CDR3: CASSEEQGAQYNEQFF. DNA for the CDR3: TGTGCCAGCAGCGAGGAACAGGGGGCGCAATACAATGAGCAGTTCTTC.

This clone turned up a few times. This chain connects TRBV29-1 to TRBJ2-7; 8 bases are shared with TRBD1. Germline V gene data show CDR1 as SQVTM and CDR2 as ANQGSEA. The CDR3 is 12 residues long. J was trimmed by 1 base and V by 8 bases; bases with no gene match: 4. CDR3 sequence (DNA): TGCAGCTACCGACAGGGGTCCTACGAGCAGTACTTC. Protein sequence: CSYRQGSYEQYF.